This TCR beta chain was observed in a study of cytomegalovirus exposure and HLA in healthy donors (dated by TCRdb to about 2017). Background for the entire study: In an earlier analysis of 550 to 750 of the donors, under 300 Gb of sequence data and 90 million to 120 million unique TCR beta sequences from some 170 million T cells were reported. About 320 gigabases of sequencing data and some 85 million unique TCR sequences were included in an early release covering about 600 HLA-typed donors. The genetic ancestry cluster associated with self-reported Caucasian donors included over 65% of the 398 genotyped donors. The aim of the study was to test whether cataloging public T cell receptors could identify signatures of past pathogen exposure. Using immunosequencing, the study profiled T cell repertoires from 500 to 800 subjects and related those repertoires to cytomegalovirus serostatus. In addition to the first cohort of 666 subjects, a separate validation cohort of 120 different subjects was used. The study combined high-throughput TCR immunosequencing, statistical association of individual TCRs with disease status, and machine learning to predict cytomegalovirus infection status. A later analysis re-examined previously published TCR beta repertoires from 600 to 700 donors and added high-resolution HLA genotyping to investigate patterns of TCR occurrence. In the later analysis, no new phenotypic data were used to find candidate immune exposures; instead, reliance was placed on TCR beta sequences and their occurrence across donors. An earlier analysis of nearly 600 of the donors applied high-throughput TCR beta sequencing to assess whether each TCR beta V gene segment acted as functional or pseudogenic. Alongside the repertoire data, information on donor age, sex, ethnicity and CMV serostatus was compiled. A later genetic analysis used genome-wide SNP genotypes for about three fifths of the 666 donors, treating that subset as a discovery cohort. Every repertoire in the discovery cohort had been generated on one and the same sequencing platform. HLA typing included class I and class II loci at four-digit resolution. Typing coverage differed by locus: A, B, C, DRB1 and DQB1 were typed in about 629-640 donors, DQA1 in 522, DPA1 in 600 to 610, and DPB1 in roughly 450. Because of strong linkage in the cohort, roughly 5 DR-DQ haplotypes were treated as single units for association and clustering. Among about 410 genotyped donors of the cohort, an average of roughly 230,000 unique TCR beta nucleotide sequences was sequenced per donor, of which 15% to 20% were non-productive. General study outcomes and caveats: The 87-base-pair reads could not distinguish some IMGT-functional V segments, including TRBV6-2 and TRBV6-3, so those segments were excluded. In this cohort, only TCR beta chains were sequenced, and detectable features were limited by the absence of alpha or paired-chain data. In a later analysis, the rate of TCR association differed among HLA loci, with DRB1 alleles having the most associated TCRs and HLA-C alleles having the fewest. The only immune exposure information available for the cohort was CMV serostatus. Several of the top co-occurrence clusters appeared to be linked to parvovirus B19, influenza, CMV and Epstein-Barr virus, according to a later analysis. The classifier was reported to diagnose cytomegalovirus status with high specificity and sensitivity in both the original cohort and the validation cohort. In the study, around 150 TCR beta chains were listed as associated with cytomegalovirus. In a later genetic analysis, a missense DCLRE1C variant was associated with V-gene and J-gene trimming of TCR beta chains, and the association was replicated in an independent cohort. According to a later genetic analysis, donors in an Asian-associated ancestry cluster had fewer N-insertions in productive TCRs than the roughly 670-donor mean. HLA typing was unavailable for some donors at each locus, so association tests used only the typed subset. Approximately 18 rarely observed V segments, including chromosome 9 orphons, were excluded from the earlier analysis of about 500 of the donors because counts were too low. A further reported finding was that TCR beta sequences accurately predicted the HLA-A and HLA-B alleles for most subjects in the first cohort. A later analysis found that most CMV-associated TCR beta chains appeared HLA-restricted, with HLA associations seemingly driven largely by CMV exposure. Assigning TCR associations to individual alleles was difficult when HLA alleles, especially DR and DQ, strongly co-occurred. Linkage disequilibrium might explain the correlated functional status among segregating V segments, but an unknown experimental factor could not be ruled out. In a later analysis, HLA-associated TCR beta chains showed more clonal expansion and lower generation probabilities than non-associated chains that were equally common. The authors suggested that the approach could potentially be extended to other disease states and immunological phenotypes. The presence/absence analyses assumed that sequencing depth was roughly uniform across donors, and that assumption may not be true. A cluster of highly shared sequence variants was judged likely to represent a technical artifact of the sequencing pipeline. In vitro tests confirmed that a few of the cytomegalovirus-associated TCR beta chains recognize cytomegalovirus antigens. In an earlier analysis of around 600 of the donors, most TCR beta V segments were observed in productive rearrangements about 87% or about 30% of the time, broadly matching IMGT annotations. In a later analysis, 16,951 TCR beta sequences were associated with specific HLA alleles at a false discovery rate of 0.05. Most TCR sequences were seen in very few donors, while some public TCRs were found in many individuals.

The cohort comprised some 730 healthy bone marrow donors. At the time of sampling, every cohort member was nominally healthy, though immune exposures that went unrecorded were likely present. CMV serostatus was recorded as positive for some 300 and negative for about 55% of the 666 cohort members, whereas no CMV serostatus was recorded for the donor in question. A peripheral blood sample was provided by each donor, and peripheral blood mononuclear cells were used for TCR beta sequencing. The Qiagen DNeasy Blood Extraction Kit was used to extract genomic DNA from the blood cell samples. CDR1 and CDR2 (SGDLS, YYNGEE) derive from the germline V gene. V is pared back by 3 bases and J by 6 bases, with 22 bases lying between the germline termini. The CDR3 spans 17 residues, from the cysteine through the phenylalanine. CDR3 DNA only is kept here, 51 bases in frame from base 1. The library was made by the immunoSEQ multiplex PCR assay. A mixture of 60 forward primers for TCR Vbeta segments and 13 reverse primers for TCR Jbeta segments was used in the multiplex PCR. Amplification of the CDR3 region of rearranged TCR beta genes was performed with a multiplex PCR assay on genomic DNA. The Illumina HiSeq System was used to sequence the amplified TCR beta libraries as 87-base-pair reads. The authors' analysis ran thus. In a later analysis, 80 million or so unique TCR beta chains were counted across the approximately 620 repertoires, and roughly 11 million of these chains were shared by at least two donors. To remove PCR and sequencing errors, raw reads were error-corrected and collapsed into unique sequences using a nearest-neighbor algorithm that merged closely related sequences. V, D and J gene segments were assigned by aligning CDR3 sequences to IMGT reference sequences. For a sequence to be retained, at least a six-nucleotide match to both a V gene segment and a J gene segment was required. A rearrangement was called productive if the CDR3 had no stop codons and remained in frame with V and J, and every other rearrangement was called non-productive. CDR3 was defined according to IMGT convention as the region running from the second conserved V-encoded cysteine to the conserved J-encoded phenylalanine. The earlier analysis of about 570 of the donors excluded any sequence lacking an unambiguous match to a single V gene segment. In an earlier analysis of approximately 590 of the donors, V segments were called functional above 56.7% productive rearrangements and were called segregating when the between-donor standard deviation exceeded 5%. To diagnose cytomegalovirus status from the catalog of TCR beta chain sequences, a statistical classification framework was built. In a later analysis, TCR nucleotide sequences were compared against IMGT/GENE-DB human TR gene sequences so that V and J genes could be assigned. The TCRdist pipeline was used in a later analysis to assign CDR3 sequences and most-parsimonious VDJ recombination scenarios. In a later analysis, each TCR beta chain was defined by its CDR3 amino acid sequence together with its V-gene family, and reads lacking a unique V-gene family were excluded. In a later analysis, around 600 highly shared, low-generation-probability nucleotide sequences were removed to address suspected cross-contamination and a sequencing artifact. A later analysis calculated a clonal expansion index for each public chain from normalized within-repertoire ranks of inferred template counts. A later analysis computed generation probabilities with a VDJ recombination model fitted to out-of-frame rearrangements, and checked the results against IGoR. A later analysis scored TCR-TCR, TCR-HLA and TCR-CMV co-occurrence with hypergeometric tests, applying a repertoire-size bias correction to TCR pairs. False discovery rates were estimated in a later analysis by permuting HLA or CMV assignments 20 times. A later analysis grouped co-occurring TCRs with DBSCAN, adding TCRdist sequence similarity when clustering within HLA-allele-positive subsets. Co-occurrence clustering excluded repertoires with fewer than 30,000 or more than 120,000 public chains, plus five with anomalous nucleotide sharing. In TCRdb, the immuneACCESS table is reduced to in-frame sequences with V and J assigned. These tables do not hold every clone; where another copy was compared, an unresolved V gene accounts for under half, and the others remain unexplained. The V and J calls and clone size were taken over from that table, and D and trimming were inferred from the DNA. The table for this sample lists approximately 89,000 clones; more than 65% of them were counted only once. 9% to 12% of the sample rests with the top ten.

On this clone itself: The specificity of this receptor is unknown. Base qualities were left out, and no much larger clone turns up one base away.

The source of this sequence is a human donor in good health. The chain is made from TRBV9 and TRBJ2-1; TRBD2 is a weak D gene call, 6 bases matching. The sample taken for sequencing was PBMCs. The CDR3 loop reads CASSARNGLAGSNEQFF. The DNA sequence reads TGTGCCAGCAGCGCACGAAATGGACTGGCGGGGAGCAATGAGCAGTTCTTC. With the rest looked up from the reference TRBV9 and TRBJ2-1 genes rather than sequenced, the full variable domain is DSGVTQTPKHLITATGQRVTLRCSPRSGDLSVYWYQQSLDQGLQFLIQYYNGEERAKGNILERFSAQQFPDLHSELNLSSLELGDSALYFCASSARNGLAGSNEQFFGPGTRLTVL.